The 20 T cell receptor beta chains listed next were all sequenced from one sample in a study of beta chain features in type 1 diabetes. Every isolated RNA sample was fully reverse transcribed, so sequencing captured expressed TCRB transcripts. The protocol was immunoSEQ multiplex PCR, while the TCRdb copy is restricted to in-frame clones and leaves out a portion. The data show fewer than 550,000 clones, more than 9.5% seen once. The sequenced sample consisted of naive CD4+ T cells from blood. The receptor set was obtained from a woman aged 18-29 years in good health.

V is TRBV5-1 and J is TRBJ2-3; D unresolved. The germline V gene encodes CDR1 SGHRS and CDR2 YFSETQ. V dropped 0 bases and J dropped 3 bases, with 8 bases sitting between them. The length of the CDR3 is 14 residues. CDR3 in DNA: TGCGCCAGCAGCTTGGCATCTAGTACAGATACGCAGTATTTT. Translation gives CASSLASSTDTQYF.

This clone has a handful of counts. The chain recombines TRBV19 with TRBJ2-1, with D possibly TRBD1 on 6 matching bases. This CDR3 comprises 15 residues. Per the germline V gene, CDR1 is LNHDA and CDR2 is SQIVND (reference sequence). V lost 3 bases and J lost 4, with 13 bases in between. The DNA for the CDR3 is TGTGCCAGTAGTATCTCCGGACAGCGATACAATGAGCAGTTCTTC. Its protein is CASSISGQRYNEQFF.

The chain has TRBV18 and TRBJ2-1; 11 nucleotides agree with TRBD2. The CDR3 has 14 residues. Germline-derived CDR1 and CDR2 are KGHSH and LQKENI. The V segment lost 4 bases and the J segment 5 bases; nucleotides outside the gene matches: 1. The CDR3 spells CASSQLAGDNEQFF. CDR3 bases: TGTGCCAGCTCACAACTAGCGGGGGACAATGAGCAGTTCTTC.

The V and J genes are TRBV9 and TRBJ2-1; D remains unclear. The V gene's germline CDR1 is SGDLS and CDR2 YYNGEE. V lost 0 bases and J 6 bases, leaving 10 bases between the germline ends. CDR3 length: 14 residues. The CDR3 coding sequence is TGTGCCAGCAGCGTAGTTAAACAGAGCAATGAGCAGTTCTTC. Protein sequence: CASSVVKQSNEQFF.

This clone has a handful of counts. The genes are TRBV29-1 and TRBJ2-7; a weak D match, TRBD2 (5 bases). Trimming stripped 4 bases from V and 6 bases from J, with 10 bases between. Germline V gene data show CDR1 as SQVTM and CDR2 as ANQGSEA. The CDR3 is 11 amino acids. The CDR3 coding sequence is TGCAGCGTTGCGGCGGGTCTCGAGCAGTACTTC. As protein: CSVAAGLEQYF.

The chain links TRBV7-3 to TRBJ2-3; no clear D gene. The CDR3 consists of 15 residues. Trimming removed 1 base from V and 2 bases from J, with 10 bases in between. Germline CDR1 is SGHTA and CDR2 is FQGTGA. This CDR3 reads CASSLNGLYTDTQYF. The DNA of the CDR3 is TGTGCCAGCAGCTTAAATGGGCTATACACAGATACGCAGTATTTT. The full variable domain, rest sourced from reference TRBV7-3 and TRBJ2-3, is GAGVSQTPSNKVTEKGKYVELRCDPISGHTALYWYRQSLGQGPEFLIYFQGTGAADDSGLPNDRFFAVRPEGSVSTLKIQRTERGDSAVYLCASSLNGLYTDTQYFGPGTRLTVL.

The chain has TRBV7-9 and TRBJ2-1; D gene ambiguous. Per the germline V gene, CDR1 is SEHNR and CDR2 is FQNEAQ (reference sequence). V was cut by 2 bases and J by 8 bases, with 4 bases left in between. The CDR3 runs 11 residues. In nucleotides, the CDR3 is TGTGCCAGCAGCTTAACGGATGAGCAGTTCTTC. Its protein is CASSLTDEQFF.

This clone was seen only a few times. The gene calls are TRBV7-2 and TRBJ2-1; TRBD2 matches at 7 bases. The CDR3 runs to 15 residues. V dropped 5 bases and J dropped 3; count of bases not matched to a gene: 7. The germline V gene has CDR1 SGHTA and CDR2 FQGNSA. The chain's CDR3 is CASSLGGRDYNEQFF. The CDR3 DNA reads TGTGCCAGCAGCCTCGGGGGGAGGGACTACAATGAGCAGTTCTTC.

In its sample, this clone was seen a few times. This chain connects TRBV5-1 to TRBJ2-5; D gene uncertain. The CDR3 consists of 12 residues. The V gene's germline CDR1 is SGHRS and CDR2 YFSETQ. V was clipped by 3 bases and J by 2 bases, with 5 bases between them. CDR3 sequence reads: CASSWQQETQYF. CDR3 DNA sequence: TGCGCCAGCAGCTGGCAGCAAGAGACCCAGTACTTC.

This clone was observed a handful of times. The J gene is TRBJ2-1, the V gene TRBV6-5; TRBD2 agrees at 8 bases. CDR1 MNHEY and CDR2 SVGAGI come from the germline V gene. The CDR3 is 14 amino acids. Trimming took 6 bases from V and 4 from J; bases not matched to a gene: 5. The CDR3 bases are TGTGCCAGCAGCCAGCGGGGGCGATACAATGAGCAGTTCTTC. Amino acids: CASSQRGRYNEQFF.

This clone was recorded a few times. The chain employs TRBV7-9 and TRBJ1-1; D not certain. V lost 5 bases and J 4 bases, leaving 20 bases between the germline ends. Germline lookup yields CDR1 SEHNR and CDR2 FQNEAQ (reference sequence). The CDR3 has 16 amino acids. The CDR3 DNA sequence: TGTGCCAGCAGCCCTCAAGCCGGCGGGTACCCCACTGAAGCTTTCTTT. It yields the protein CASSPQAGGYPTEAFF. Drawing the rest from reference TRBV7-9 and TRBJ1-1, the complete variable domain is DTGVSQNPRHKITKRGQNVTFRCDPISEHNRLYWYRQTLGQGPEFLTYFQNEAQLEKSRLLSDRFSAERPKGSFSTLEIQRTEQGDSAMYLCASSPQAGGYPTEAFFGQGTRLTVV.

This clone showed up just a few times. The germline gene is not matched at one end of the junction; a read error may be the cause. This chain connects TRBV7-2 to TRBJ2-3, with 11 bases lining up with TRBD2. The CDR3 runs 16 residues. CDR1 and CDR2 from the germline V gene are SGHTA and FQGNSA. The CDR3, as DNA: TGTGCCAGCAGCGTAGCGGGGGGGCCAATCACAGATACGCAGTATTTT. This translates into CASSVAGGPITDTQYF.

The V call is TRBV6-5, the J call TRBJ2-5; D may be TRBD1 (6 bases). Germline-derived CDR1 and CDR2 are MNHEY and SVGAGI. V lost 10 bases to trimming and J lost 1 base, with 10 bases between them. There are 12 residues in the CDR3. The CDR3 coding sequence is TGTGCCACCGAGGACAGCCAAGAGACCCAGTACTTC. It encodes CATEDSQETQYF.

V gene TRBV28 combines with J gene TRBJ2-4; D remains unclear. The CDR3 length is 16 residues. The V gene's germline CDR1 is MDHEN and CDR2 SYDVKM. Trimming took off 5 bases at V and 0 bases at J, with 14 bases between the two ends. CDR3 region: CASSALLTLAKNIQYF. The CDR3 DNA reads as TGTGCCAGCAGTGCCCTTTTGACCCTAGCCAAAAACATTCAGTACTTC.

This clone was picked up a small number of times. The chain is built from TRBV5-6 and TRBJ2-7; D is unclear. Trimming took 2 bases from V and 4 from J, leaving 7 bases between them. CDR3 size: 12 residues. Germline CDR1 reads SGHDT; CDR2 reads YYEEEE. The CDR3 bases are TGTGCCAGCAGCTTTGTGAGGTACGAGCAGTACTTC. Amino acids: CASSFVRYEQYF.

The rearrangement uses TRBV28 and TRBJ2-7, with D perhaps TRBD1 (5 bases). Germline CDR1 and CDR2: MDHEN and SYDVKM. The CDR3 is 12 amino acids. Trimming removed 5 bases at V and 4 bases at J, with 9 bases between. DNA for the CDR3: TGTGCCAGCAGTGAGGACACTTACGAGCAGTACGTC. This translates into CASSEDTYEQYV.

This clone appeared a few times. The chain couples TRBV23-1 to TRBJ1-1; D is undetermined. TRBV23-1 is sorted into the ORF group, with uncertain function. The CDR3 is made up of 14 amino acids. Trimming shortened V by 0 bases and J by 2 bases, and 7 bases separated the two germline ends. Here the CDR3 reads CASSQSKPNTEAFF. The CDR3, as DNA: TGCGCCAGCAGTCAATCTAAACCTAACACTGAAGCTTTCTTT.

CDR3 bases: TGTGCCACCCATCAGGACAGGGCTTCCGGCTACACCTTC. It yields the protein CATHQDRASGYTF. The chain joins TRBV2 to TRBJ1-2; 8 bases are a match to TRBD1. Germline V gene lookup returns CDR1 SNHLY and CDR2 FYNNEI. The V segment lost 10 bases and the J segment 8 bases; nucleotides outside the gene matches: 12. The CDR3 spans 13 residues.

The chain employs TRBV11-2 and TRBJ2-1; TRBD2 matches 7 bases. CDR3 length: 12 residues. Germline V CDR1 and CDR2: SGHAT, FQNNGV. The V and J ends lost 5 bases and 5 bases, in that order; junction bases with no gene match: 0. CDR3 loop: CASSGTNNEQFF. As DNA, the CDR3 is TGTGCCAGCAGCGGGACTAACAATGAGCAGTTCTTC.

This clone was recorded a few times. This chain connects TRBV7-2 to TRBJ1-4; D not resolved. The V gene lost 4 bases and the J gene lost 6 bases, with 9 bases spanning the gap. The CDR3 runs to 13 residues. CDR1 and CDR2 from the germline V gene are SGHTA and FQGNSA. The CDR3 protein is CASSSRQDEKLFF. The CDR3, as DNA: TGTGCCAGCAGCTCTAGGCAGGATGAAAAACTGTTTTTT.